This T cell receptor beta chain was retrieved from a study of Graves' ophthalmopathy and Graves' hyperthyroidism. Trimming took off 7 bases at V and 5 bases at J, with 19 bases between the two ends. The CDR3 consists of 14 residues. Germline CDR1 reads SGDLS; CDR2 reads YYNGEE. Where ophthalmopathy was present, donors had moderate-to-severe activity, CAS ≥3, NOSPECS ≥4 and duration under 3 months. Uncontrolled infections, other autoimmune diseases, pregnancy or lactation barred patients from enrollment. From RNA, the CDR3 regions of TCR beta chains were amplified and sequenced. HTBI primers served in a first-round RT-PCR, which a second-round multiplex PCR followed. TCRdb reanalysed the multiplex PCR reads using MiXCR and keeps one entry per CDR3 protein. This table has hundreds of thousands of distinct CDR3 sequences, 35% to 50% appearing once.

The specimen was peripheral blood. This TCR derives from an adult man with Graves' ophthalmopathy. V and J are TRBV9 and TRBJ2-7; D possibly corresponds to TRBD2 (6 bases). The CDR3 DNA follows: TGTGCCAGCTCCCCGAACACGCGGGGTGACGAGCAGTACTTC. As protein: CASSPNTRGDEQYF.